This passage covers 7 T cell receptor beta chains from one sample sequenced in a study of blood T cell repertoires in COVID-19. Clones were read by immunoSEQ multiplex PCR, and TCRdb kept only the in-frame ones, dropping some. This table has some 150,000 clones, about 90% appearing once. Sequenced: PBMCs or T cells enriched from blood (not recorded which). The source of these receptors is a human donor with acute COVID-19. The donor label of this sample is uncertain.

This clone was observed a single time. The rearrangement uses TRBV27 and TRBJ1-4, with no clear D. The germline V gene has CDR1 MNHEY and CDR2 SMNVEV (reference sequence). The ends were cut back, 4 bases at V and 6 bases at J, with 6 bases in the middle. The CDR3 covers 12 residues. CDR3 loop: CASSSQDEKLFF. As DNA, the CDR3 is TGTGCCAGCAGTTCTCAGGATGAAAAACTGTTTTTT.

Concerning this clone: Other DNA sequences from this sample encode an identical CDR3 as well. The V gene is TRBV30, the J gene TRBJ2-3; 10 positions match TRBD2. The germline CDR1 and CDR2 sequences are GTSNPN and SVGIG (reference sequence). V gave up 5 bases and J gave up 1 base; unmatched junction bases: 3. The CDR3 length is 14 residues. The CDR3 coding sequence is TGTGCCTGGGGCCTAGCGGGAGGCACAGATACGCAGTATTTT. Amino acids: CAWGLAGGTDTQYF. Full variable domain (missing parts from reference TRBV30 and TRBJ2-3): SQTIHQWPATLVQPVGSPLSLECTVEGTSNPNLYWYRQAAGRGLQLLFYSVGIGQISSEVPQNLSASRPQDRQFILSSKKLLLSDSGFYLCAWGLAGGTDTQYFGPGTRLTVL.

The rearrangement uses TRBV5-8 and TRBJ2-7; TRBD1 is a possible D gene (5 bases). Germline V gene data show CDR1 as SGHTS and CDR2 as YDEGEE. The CDR3 extends over 14 amino acids. Trimming removed 4 bases at V and 1 base at J, with 12 bases between. CDR3 DNA: TGTGCCAGCAGCGGGTGGGGCAGGTCCTACGAGCAGTACTTC. Its protein is CASSGWGRSYEQYF.

The chain recombines TRBV3-1 (or the pseudogene TRBV3-2) with TRBJ1-1; D is perhaps TRBD1 (5 bases). The CDR3 sequence is 17 residues long. The V gene's germline CDR1 is LGHDT and CDR2 YNNKEL (reference sequence). V shed 5 bases and J shed 3 bases, with 22 bases lying between them. CDR3 in amino acids: CASSERRPMGRYTEAFF. Written as DNA, the CDR3 is TGTGCCAGCAGCGAAAGAAGGCCGATGGGGCGGTACACTGAAGCTTTCTTT.

This clone was detected a few times. The chain links TRBV2 to TRBJ2-2, with 13 bases lining up with TRBD2. V lost 7 bases to trimming and J lost 3 bases; unmatched junction nucleotides: 8. Germline V lookup: CDR1 SNHLY, CDR2 FYNNEI. There are 17 residues in the CDR3. This CDR3 is CASTQTSGGPYTGELFF. The CDR3 DNA reads TGTGCCAGCACCCAGACTAGCGGGGGGCCTTACACCGGGGAGCTGTTTTTT.

The gene calls are TRBV6-5 and TRBJ2-2; tentative D call: TRBD2 (6 bases). The CDR3 is 15 residues long. Trimming stripped 2 bases from V and 5 bases from J, with 12 bases between. Germline lookup yields CDR1 MNHEY and CDR2 SVGAGI. This chain's CDR3 is CASSYGGLKTGELFF. CDR3 DNA: TGTGCCAGCAGTTACGGGGGACTGAAGACCGGGGAGCTGTTTTTT.

The V and J genes are TRBV5-4 and TRBJ1-1, with D tentatively TRBD1 (5 bases). Trimming left V 7 bases short and J 0 bases short, with 13 bases between. Germline V gene data show CDR1 as SGHNT and CDR2 as YYREEE (reference sequence). This CDR3 comprises 14 residues. The CDR3 sequence is CASGRDRVNTEAFF. For the CDR3, the DNA is TGTGCCAGCGGGAGGGACCGAGTGAACACTGAAGCTTTCTTT.